The following is a TCR beta chain sequence with its context. The time point denotes: pretreatment peripheral blood. Method: immunoSEQ multiplex PCR; TCRdb's copy keeps in-frame clones and lacks some. The data contain about 130,000 clones, about 81% of them seen just once; the ten biggest clones take up roughly 3.2%. The data belong to a study of PD-L1 blockade in urothelial cancer. The overall study: Researchers looked at the blood 3 weeks (second dose) and 6 weeks after treatment began. Across blood samples, T cells had a median count of approximately 140,000.

The germline V gene encodes CDR1 LGHNA and CDR2 YNFKEQ. CDR3 length equals 15 residues. The ends lost 4 bases at V and 4 bases at J; junction bases unmatched: 3. The specimen was PBMCs, collected around atezolizumab (anti-PD-L1) treatment. This clonotype was obtained from a man between 45 and 60 years old with urothelial cancer. The genes are TRBV4-2 and TRBJ2-1, with TRBD2 matching over 11 bases. The CDR3 nucleotides are TGTGCCAGCAGCCCACGACTAGCGGGGTACAATGAGCAGTTCTTC. Residues: CASSPRLAGYNEQFF.